This T cell receptor (beta chain) was retrieved from a study of Ad26.COV2.S vaccination and SARS-CoV-2 variants. On the study more broadly: Enrollment placed the donor in the COV1001 Ad26.COV2.S trial arm. Each vaccinee took Ad26.COV2.S intramuscularly, once or twice 56 days apart. General study points: The TCR breadth and depth analyses may have understated or missed part of the total T cell responses.

Generated by immunoSEQ multiplex PCR, the TCRdb table keeps only in-frame clones and is missing some. The data hold 350,000 to 450,000 clones, with 80% to 90% observed a single time. V was pared by 3 bases and J by 14 bases, with 13 bases between. In germline, CDR1 is SQVTM, CDR2 ANQGSEA. CDR3 length: 10 residues. In its sample, this clone was seen a few times. Antigen specificity is unknown. As for treatment: some 20 received Ad26.COV2.S at low or high dose, single or two shots; roughly five received placebo; per-sample allocation not given. After the first vaccine or placebo injection, samples were drawn on day 63. Vaccine was an Ad26 vector expressing Wuhan-strain SARS-CoV-2 spike.

The J gene is TRBJ1-2, the V gene TRBV29-1; no clear D. This TCR derives from a person aged 18-60 years who received the Ad26.COV2.S COVID-19 vaccine or a placebo. Sample: peripheral blood, taken in a trial of Ad26.COV2.S vaccine versus placebo. CDR3 bases: TGCAGCGTTGAGGAGGTGAAACAGACCTTC. Translation gives CSVEEVKQTF.